The 5 T cell receptor beta chains presented below share a single source sample, sequenced in a study of shared clonotypes between healthy human individuals (dated by TCRdb to 2020 to 2022). Library prep was done by the immunoSEQ multiplex PCR assay. The table comes from immuneACCESS by way of TCRdb, which keeps in-frame sequences with V and J called. Part of the clones is missing from these tables; in studies checked, under half for an unresolved V gene and the rest for unknown reasons. The sample table contains about a million clones; only one count was recorded for 75% of them. The top ten clones comprise approximately 1.5% of the sample. Input material: memory CD4+ T cells sorted from blood. Interpreted using the paper, the cell subset or site label stands for: CD45RA-negative fraction. The receptors stem from a man younger than 35 in good health.

The chain links TRBV7-9 to TRBJ2-1, with TRBD2 identical over 12 bases. Losses at the gene ends were 4 bases for V and 5 bases for J; bases not matched to a gene: 12. The CDR3 has 18 amino acids. CDR1 SEHNR and CDR2 FQNEAQ come from the germline V gene (reference sequence). The CDR3 is CASSSSFVLAGGHNEQFF. Written as DNA, the CDR3 is TGTGCCAGCAGCTCCTCCTTCGTACTAGCGGGAGGTCACAATGAGCAGTTCTTC.

This clone has a handful of counts. The V and J genes are TRBV9 and TRBJ2-1; 13 nucleotides match TRBD2. The V gene's germline CDR1 is SGDLS and CDR2 YYNGEE. J was trimmed by 1 base and V by 4 bases; bases with no gene match: 14. The CDR3 is 20 amino acids. CDR3 protein: CASSTRLAGGSSGSYNEQFF. The CDR3 DNA is TGTGCCAGCAGCACACGACTAGCGGGGGGATCATCCGGATCCTACAATGAGCAGTTCTTC.

This rearrangement joins TRBV11-2 to TRBJ2-5; D may correspond to TRBD1 or TRBD2 (6 bases each). The CDR3 covers 15 residues. The V end was cut by 3 bases, the J end by 7 bases, with 18 bases between. Germline V CDR1 and CDR2: SGHAT, FQNNGV. The CDR3 reads CASSFDRLATGTQYF. The CDR3 DNA sequence: TGTGCCAGCAGCTTTGATAGGCTAGCGACAGGGACCCAGTACTTC. The variable domain in full, with the rest retrieved from reference TRBV11-2 and TRBJ2-5, is EAGVAQSPRYKIIEKRQSVAFWCNPISGHATLYWYQQILGQGPKLLIQFQNNGVVDDSQLPKDRFSAERLKGVDSTLKIQPAKLEDSAVYLCASSFDRLATGTQYFGPGTRLLVL.

This chain links TRBV6-1 with TRBJ2-6; unclear D gene. CDR3 size: 14 residues. Trimming took 8 bases from V and 0 from J, leaving 8 bases between them. Germline V lookup: CDR1 MNHNS, CDR2 SASEGT. The CDR3 nucleotides are TGTGCCAGCCTTGGATTCTCTGGGGCCAACGTCCTGACTTTC. It codes for CASLGFSGANVLTF.

The genes are TRBV19 and TRBJ2-2; 7 nucleotides match TRBD1. Trimming removed 0 bases from V and 5 bases from J; junction bases left unmatched: 3. Germline V gives CDR1 LNHDA, CDR2 SQIVND (reference sequence). The CDR3 has 15 amino acids. The CDR3 region is CASSIEQGRTGELFF. CDR3 in DNA: TGTGCCAGTAGTATAGAACAGGGGAGAACCGGGGAGCTGTTTTTT.